A single sample is the source of the 21 T cell receptor beta chains below, sequenced in a study of blood T cell repertoires in COVID-19. TCRdb's table, derived via immunoSEQ multiplex PCR, lists solely in-frame clones and lacks some. The data contain 250,000 to 350,000 clones, around nine tenths of them seen just once; the ten biggest clones take up over 9%. The sequencing input was peripheral blood. The receptors were sampled from a woman in her twenties or thirties with COVID-19, enrolled during active disease.

The genes are TRBV30 and TRBJ2-7, with 10 nucleotides matching TRBD1. The CDR3 sequence is 15 residues long. Germline CDR1 GTSNPN, CDR2 SVGIG (reference sequence). With 5 bases clipped from V and 2 bases from J, the junction kept 9 bases outside the gene matches. This CDR3 is CAWHPRGQGTYEQYF. The CDR3 DNA sequence: TGTGCCTGGCACCCAAGGGGACAGGGGACCTACGAGCAGTACTTC.

This rearrangement joins TRBV6-4 to TRBJ2-6; perhaps TRBD2 as D (5 bases). This CDR3 contains 18 residues. The V gene's germline CDR1 is MRHNA and CDR2 SNTAGT. The V gene lost 2 bases and the J gene lost 0 bases, with 14 bases spanning the gap. The CDR3 is CASSDHPGRDSGANVLTF. DNA for the CDR3: TGTGCCAGCAGTGACCATCCCGGACGGGACTCTGGGGCCAACGTCCTGACTTTC.

The chain employs TRBV7-8 and TRBJ2-7, with 9 bases aligning to TRBD2. This CDR3 is 21 amino acids long. Germline trimming cut 5 bases from V and 4 bases from J; bases unmatched to any gene: 27. The germline V gene encodes CDR1 SGHVS and CDR2 FQNEAQ. CDR3 DNA sequence: TGTGCCAGCAGCCAGAAAGACAGGGCTAGAATGGCGGGAGGGCCAGGATACGAGCAGTACTTC. Translated: CASSQKDRARMAGGPGYEQYF.

CDR3 nucleotides: TGTGCCAGCAAAAGACTAGCGGGTAGCACAGATACGCAGTATTTT. Amino acid sequence: CASKRLAGSTDTQYF. The chain employs TRBV2 and TRBJ2-3; 10 bases match TRBD2. Per germline, CDR1 SNHLY and CDR2 FYNNEI. The V segment lost 7 bases and the J segment 0 bases; nucleotides outside the gene matches: 4. The CDR3 length is 15 residues.

With regard to this clone: Additional DNA sequences in this sample encode the identical CDR3. This chain links TRBV5-1 with TRBJ2-3; D uncertain. This CDR3 comprises 12 residues. The ends were cut back, 1 base at V and 3 bases at J, with 3 bases in the middle. The V gene's germline CDR1 is SGHRS and CDR2 YFSETQ. CDR3 sequence: CASSLPTDTQYF. CDR3 nucleotide sequence: TGCGCCAGCAGCTTGCCTACAGATACGCAGTATTTT. Full variable domain (remainder filled in from reference TRBV5-1 and TRBJ2-3): KAGVTQTPRYLIKTRGQQVTLSCSPISGHRSVSWYQQTPGQGLQFLFEYFSETQRNKGNFPGRFSGRQFSNSRSEMNVSTLELGDSALYLCASSLPTDTQYFGPGTRLTVL.

The chain carries TRBV11-2 and TRBJ1-6, with a weak D call TRBD1 (5 bases). This CDR3 has 16 residues. The germline CDR1 and CDR2 sequences are SGHAT and FQNNGV. Trimming stripped 1 base from V and 2 bases from J, with 9 bases between. CDR3 sequence reads: CASSLGAGPYNSPLHF. DNA for the CDR3: TGTGCCAGCAGCTTAGGGGCGGGGCCCTATAATTCACCCCTCCACTTT.

The V and J genes are TRBV12-5 and TRBJ2-1, with D maybe TRBD1 (5 bases). The germline gives CDR1 LGHNT, CDR2 FRNRAP. V was cut by 3 bases and J by 7 bases, with 7 bases left in between. The CDR3 consists of 12 residues. CDR3: CASGLAGNEQFF. In DNA, the CDR3 is TGTGCTAGTGGTTTAGCAGGGAATGAGCAGTTCTTC.

The chain couples TRBV2 to TRBJ1-6; possible D gene TRBD1, 6 bases. CDR3 length: 14 residues. V lost 6 bases and J lost 9, with 15 bases in between. Per germline, CDR1 SNHLY and CDR2 FYNNEI. The CDR3 reads CASREQGRGSPLHF. For the CDR3, the DNA is TGTGCCAGCAGAGAACAGGGTAGAGGTTCACCCCTCCACTTT.

This clone is a singleton in its sample. The chain joins TRBV6-5 to TRBJ2-7, with 13 bases matching TRBD2. The junction had 0 bases not matched to a gene; V was cut back by 6 bases and J by 1 base. The germline V gene encodes CDR1 MNHEY and CDR2 SVGAGI. The length of the CDR3 is 14 residues. The chain's CDR3 is CASRGLAGSYEQYF. CDR3 in DNA: TGTGCCAGCAGGGGACTAGCGGGATCCTACGAGCAGTACTTC.

The J gene is TRBJ2-5, the V gene TRBV5-4, with 8 nucleotides matching TRBD2. The J segment lost 0 bases and the V segment lost 1 base, leaving 2 bases of the junction unmatched. Germline CDR1 and CDR2: SGHNT and YYREEE (reference sequence). The CDR3 is 15 amino acids. CDR3 sequence: CASSLPGGYQETQYF. CDR3 DNA: TGTGCCAGCAGCTTGCCGGGAGGGTACCAAGAGACCCAGTACTTC.

This clone was seen only once. This chain joins TRBV11-3 and TRBJ2-5, with D perhaps matching TRBD2 (6 bases). Per the germline V gene, CDR1 is SGHNT and CDR2 is YENEEA. The CDR3 extends over 14 amino acids. Trimming cost V 5 bases and J 0 bases, with 10 bases left between them. The chain's CDR3 is CASSGRGNQETQYF. The CDR3 DNA sequence: TGTGCCAGCAGCGGGCGGGGCAACCAAGAGACCCAGTACTTC.

The chain recombines TRBV27 with TRBJ2-7; TRBD2 aligns across 9 bases. CDR1 is MNHEY, CDR2 SMNVEV, per germline (reference sequence). This CDR3 has 14 residues. Germline trimming cut 8 bases from V and 4 bases from J; bases unmatched to any gene: 9. In nucleotides, the CDR3 is TGTGCCAGCTCCACCCGAGCGGGAGGATACGAGCAGTACTTC. Translation: CASSTRAGGYEQYF.

The gene calls are TRBV5-1 and TRBJ2-1; 10 bases fit TRBD2. The germline V gene has CDR1 SGHRS and CDR2 YFSETQ. The CDR3 length is 14 residues. The junction had 5 bases not matched to a gene; V was cut back by 4 bases and J by 7 bases. For the CDR3, the DNA is TGCGCCAGCAGCGCCGGGACTAGCGCAAATGAGCAGTTCTTC. Translated: CASSAGTSANEQFF.

This chain uses TRBV30 with TRBJ1-4; TRBD1 is a possible D gene (5 bases). Germline CDR1 is GTSNPN and CDR2 is SVGIG (reference sequence). The CDR3 is 14 amino acids. The V and J ends lost 5 bases and 3 bases respectively, with 13 bases between them. The CDR3 here is CAWGAGIANEKLFF. The CDR3 DNA follows: TGTGCCTGGGGTGCAGGGATCGCTAATGAAAAACTGTTTTTT.

The V call is TRBV30, the J call TRBJ1-1; D unresolved. Trimming pared 3 bases from V and 0 bases from J, leaving 17 bases between. Looked up from germline, CDR1 is GTSNPN and CDR2 is SVGIG (reference sequence). There are 16 residues in the CDR3. The CDR3 sequence: CAWRPRWANMNTEAFF. CDR3 sequence (DNA): TGTGCCTGGAGACCCCGCTGGGCAAACATGAACACTGAAGCTTTCTTT.

V gene TRBV11-3 combines with J gene TRBJ2-1, with D possibly TRBD2 on 5 matching bases. With 0 bases removed from V and 9 bases from J, the gap between germline ends came to 9 bases. CDR3 length: 13 amino acids. Looked up from germline, CDR1 is SGHNT and CDR2 is YENEEA. This CDR3 reads CASSLDVEGEQFF. CDR3 coding DNA: TGTGCCAGCAGCTTAGATGTTGAGGGTGAGCAGTTCTTC.

The J gene is TRBJ1-2, the V gene TRBV28; 7 bases align to TRBD1. Trimming removed 6 bases from V and 8 bases from J; junction bases left unmatched: 12. This CDR3 comprises 14 residues. From germline, CDR1 is MDHEN and CDR2 SYDVKM. The CDR3: CASRPTGAGWGYTF. CDR3 in DNA: TGTGCCAGCAGACCCACAGGGGCCGGTTGGGGCTACACCTTC.

The V gene is TRBV11-2, the J gene TRBJ2-7; perhaps TRBD1 as D (5 bases). Germline V lookup: CDR1 SGHAT, CDR2 FQNNGV. V dropped 4 bases and J dropped 3 bases, with 10 bases sitting between them. The length of the CDR3 is 13 residues. CDR3 residues: CASSSGQNYEQYF. CDR3 nucleotides: TGTGCCAGCAGCTCCGGACAAAACTACGAGCAGTACTTC.

The rearrangement uses TRBV5-1 and TRBJ2-7; D might be TRBD2 (6 bases). Germline-derived CDR1 and CDR2 are SGHRS and YFSETQ. Trimming cost V 4 bases and J 3 bases, with 17 bases left between them. This CDR3 region has 15 residues. The CDR3 DNA is TGCGCCAGCAGCCCTGGGCTAGCGAAGAACTACGAGCAGTACTTC. This codes for CASSPGLAKNYEQYF.

The CDR3, as DNA: TGTGCCAGCAGCTTAGCGGTCTGGCGGGAATCCTACAATGAGCAGTTCTTC. It is translated as CASSLAVWRESYNEQFF. The chain carries TRBV7-6 and TRBJ2-1; D perhaps matches TRBD2 (6 bases). Germline V CDR1 and CDR2: SGHVS, FNYEAQ. CDR3 length: 17 residues. V lost 0 bases and J lost 1, with 13 bases in between.

This clone was detected a few times. This chain connects TRBV5-6 to TRBJ2-3; TRBD2 aligns across 10 bases. Looked up from germline, CDR1 is SGHDT and CDR2 is YYEEEE. The V and J ends lost 4 bases and 3 bases, in that order; junction bases with no gene match: 5. This CDR3 is built from 15 residues. DNA for the CDR3: TGTGCCAGCAGCCGAGTTAGCGGGAGGACAGATACGCAGTATTTT. Translation: CASSRVSGRTDTQYF.